The 25 T cell receptor beta chains listed next were all sequenced from one sample in a study of T cell responses to AZD1222 COVID-19 vaccine. Assay used: immunoSEQ multiplex PCR; TCRdb lists only in-frame clones, some missing. The sample lists roughly 150,000 clones; about 92% were seen once. This specimen consisted of peripheral blood, obtained 28 days after the second AZD1222 dose. These receptors all stem from an adult who received the AZD1222 COVID-19 vaccine.

The rearrangement joins TRBV7-9 to TRBJ2-3; tentatively, D is TRBD1 (5 bases). Per germline, CDR1 SEHNR and CDR2 FQNEAQ (reference sequence). The V end lost 5 bases, the J end lost 8 bases, and 11 bases lay between the germline ends. CDR3 length: 12 residues. This CDR3 reads CASSQYQGTQYF. CDR3 in DNA: TGTGCCAGCAGCCAGTACCAGGGTACGCAGTATTTT.

The J gene is TRBJ2-1, the V gene TRBV7-9, with 8 bases that match TRBD2. Germline V gene data show CDR1 as SEHNR and CDR2 as FQNEAQ (reference sequence). The CDR3 totals 16 residues. Trimming cost V 1 base and J 8 bases; bases outside gene matches: 10. The CDR3 protein is CASSLGAGGRVDEQFF. Written as DNA, the CDR3 is TGTGCCAGCAGCTTAGGTGCGGGGGGCCGGGTCGATGAGCAGTTCTTC. Supplemented by reference TRBV7-9 and TRBJ2-1, the full variable domain reads DTGVSQNPRHKITKRGQNVTFRCDPISEHNRLYWYRQTLGQGPEFLTYFQNEAQLEKSRLLSDRFSAERPKGSFSTLEIQRTEQGDSAMYLCASSLGAGGRVDEQFFGPGTRLTVL.

The chain carries TRBV6-5 and TRBJ1-5, with 8 bases lining up with TRBD1. Germline V gives CDR1 MNHEY, CDR2 SVGAGI. V was pared by 9 bases and J by 5 bases, with 3 bases of the junction left unmatched. There are 12 residues in the CDR3. The CDR3 loop is CASRQGYQPQHF. The CDR3 DNA sequence: TGTGCCAGTCGACAGGGGTATCAGCCCCAGCATTTT.

The V call is TRBV12-3 or TRBV12-4, the J call TRBJ1-2; no definite D call. The CDR3 covers 12 residues. V was shortened by 4 bases and J by 1 base, with 4 bases between the two germline ends. CDR3 bases: TGTGCCAGCAGTTCCTATAACTATGGCTACACCTTC. As protein: CASSSYNYGYTF.

This chain connects TRBV30 to TRBJ2-2; D unclear. V was trimmed by 0 bases and J by 8 bases, leaving 4 bases between them. This CDR3 is 11 amino acids long. The germline CDR1 and CDR2 sequences are GTSNPN and SVGIG (reference sequence). The CDR3 region is CAWSVRGELFF. For the CDR3, the DNA is TGTGCCTGGAGTGTACGGGGGGAGCTGTTTTTT.

The gene calls are TRBV4-1 and TRBJ1-2; TRBD1 might be the D (5 bases). V gave up 1 base and J gave up 4 bases, with 10 bases separating them. The CDR3 length is 14 residues. CDR1 is MGHRA, CDR2 YSYEKL, per germline. The CDR3 coding sequence is TGCGCCAGCAGCCAAGCAGGGTTGGGCTATGGCTACACCTTC. Residues: CASSQAGLGYGYTF.

Here the CDR3 reads CASSQSGNLNSPLHF. CDR3 coding DNA: TGTGCCAGCAGCCAATCAGGGAATTTAAATTCACCCCTCCACTTT. The chain recombines TRBV16 with TRBJ1-6; D call uncertain. Germline CDR1 and CDR2: KGHSY and FQNENV. The CDR3 totals 15 residues. Trimming took 0 bases from V and 7 from J, leaving 10 bases between them.

The rearrangement uses TRBV18 and TRBJ1-3; perhaps TRBD1 as D (6 bases). The CDR3 totals 17 residues. Germline V gene data show CDR1 as KGHSH and CDR2 as LQKENI. V gave up 0 bases and J gave up 0 bases, with 12 bases separating them. The CDR3 sequence is CASSPPGQTLSGNTIYF. The CDR3, as DNA: TGTGCCAGCTCACCACCTGGACAGACACTCTCTGGAAACACCATATATTTT.

This sequence joins TRBV4-1 and TRBJ2-3, with TRBD2 matching over 12 bases. The CDR3 covers 17 residues. Germline V gene lookup returns CDR1 MGHRA and CDR2 YSYEKL. Trimming at V came to 3 bases and at J to 2 bases, leaving 6 bases not matched to a gene. In DNA, the CDR3 is TGCGCCAGCAGCCATGAAACTAGCGGGGGGATCACAGATACGCAGTATTTT. Translation gives CASSHETSGGITDTQYF.

As concerns this clone: A junction end diverges from the germline sequence, so it may reflect a read error. The chain employs TRBV7-7 and TRBJ1-5; possible D gene TRBD1, 6 bases. The CDR3 runs 15 residues. CDR1 and CDR2 from the germline V gene are SSHAT and FNYEAQ (reference sequence). CDR3 in amino acids: CASSPRERGNQPQHF. The CDR3 bases are TGTGCTAGCAGCCCGCGAGAGAGGGGGAATCAGCCCCAGCATTTT.

This sequence joins TRBV4-2 and TRBJ2-7, with TRBD2 matching 7 bases. This CDR3 contains 13 residues. CDR1 is LGHNA and CDR2 is YNFKEQ in the germline V gene. V lost 4 bases to trimming and J lost 1 base; unmatched junction nucleotides: 1. CDR3 sequence (DNA): TGTGCCAGCAGCCGGGAGGGATCCTACGAGCAGTACTTC. It specifies CASSREGSYEQYF.

The J gene is TRBJ2-1, the V gene TRBV7-3; TRBD2 aligns across 10 bases. The V segment lost 2 bases and the J segment 9 bases; nucleotides outside the gene matches: 13. The CDR3 spans 17 residues. Germline values: CDR1 SGHTA, CDR2 FQGTGA. This CDR3 is CASSLFISGGLLGEQFF. DNA for the CDR3: TGTGCCAGCAGCTTATTCATTAGCGGGGGGCTTTTAGGTGAGCAGTTCTTC.

V usage is TRBV10-3 and J usage is TRBJ2-7, with 9 bases that match TRBD1. Unmatched junction bases numbered 8, after V lost 6 bases and J lost 2 bases. The CDR3 sequence is 15 residues long. CDR1 and CDR2 from the germline V gene are ENHRY and SYGVKD. The CDR3 DNA follows: TGTGCCATCAGCGTGACAGGGGGGAGGACCTACGAGCAGTACTTC. It yields the protein CAISVTGGRTYEQYF.

The chain carries TRBV6-6 and TRBJ1-4; tentative D call: TRBD1 (6 bases). The CDR3 contains 14 residues. The V gene lost 10 bases and the J gene lost 5 bases, with 17 bases spanning the gap. Per the germline V gene, CDR1 is MNHNY and CDR2 is SVGAGI (reference sequence). The CDR3, as DNA: TGTGCCACCGGTACGGGGGGCCTGAATGAAAAACTGTTTTTT. It yields the protein CATGTGGLNEKLFF.

J is TRBJ1-4 and V is TRBV3-1 (or the pseudogene TRBV3-2), with D maybe TRBD1 (5 bases). CDR1 and CDR2 (germline): LGHDT, YNNKEL (reference sequence). The CDR3 spans 17 residues. Trimming stripped 2 bases from V and 5 bases from J, with 18 bases between. CDR3 DNA: TGTGCCAGCAGCCAACTAACGGGCAGGGACGGGAATGAAAAACTGTTTTTT. As protein: CASSQLTGRDGNEKLFF.

The chain carries TRBV12-3 or TRBV12-4 and TRBJ1-5; the D is unclear. Trimming took off 1 base at V and 4 bases at J, with 5 bases between the two ends. This CDR3 has 13 residues. CDR3 residues: CASSLVENQPQHF. CDR3 DNA sequence: TGTGCCAGCAGTTTAGTAGAGAATCAGCCCCAGCATTTT.

V usage is TRBV2 and J usage is TRBJ1-3; no definite D call. Germline CDR1 SNHLY, CDR2 FYNNEI. The CDR3 loop spans 13 amino acids. Trimming took 5 bases from V and 3 from J, leaving 8 bases between them. CDR3 in DNA: TGTGCCAGCAGTCAGATCAGTGGAAACACCATATATTTT. Its protein product is CASSQISGNTIYF.

The V and J genes are TRBV28 and TRBJ1-2, with 7 bases that match TRBD1. The junction had 10 bases not matched to a gene; V was cut back by 4 bases and J by 8 bases. The CDR3 extends over 14 amino acids. Per germline, CDR1 MDHEN and CDR2 SYDVKM. In DNA, the CDR3 is TGTGCCAGCAGTTCTTTAAGACAGGGATCAGGCTACACCTTC. Amino acids: CASSSLRQGSGYTF.

In regard to this clone: Germline is not matched at one junction end, which may reflect a read error. The CDR3 spells CASNQDRVGSYEQYF. DNA for the CDR3: TGTGCCAGCAACCAAGACAGGGTGGGCTCCTACGAGCAGTACTTC. The chain employs TRBV4-2 and TRBJ2-7; 7 bases map to TRBD1. This CDR3 comprises 15 residues. Germline lookup yields CDR1 LGHNA and CDR2 YNFKEQ.

The J gene is TRBJ2-3, the V gene TRBV19; D possibly uses TRBD1 or TRBD2 (5 bases each). The CDR3 loop spans 14 amino acids. V was cut by 2 bases and J by 2 bases, with 8 bases left in between. Germline-derived CDR1 and CDR2 are LNHDA and SQIVND (reference sequence). The CDR3 nucleotides are TGTGCCAGTAGTATAAGTGGGACCACAGATACGCAGTATTTT. Its translation: CASSISGTTDTQYF.

This clone showed up just once. DNA for the CDR3: TGTGCCAGCAGTGTCCACAGGAAAAACACCGGGGAGCTGTTTTTT. This translates into CASSVHRKNTGELFF. V gene TRBV2 combines with J gene TRBJ2-2, with a weak D call TRBD1 (5 bases). V was trimmed by 4 bases and J by 2 bases, leaving 11 bases between them. The germline V gene has CDR1 SNHLY and CDR2 FYNNEI. This CDR3 region has 15 residues.

A single count supports this clone. The J gene is TRBJ2-5, the V gene TRBV12-5; D might be TRBD2 (6 bases). The CDR3 is made up of 14 amino acids. V was pared by 8 bases and J by 0 bases, with 13 bases between. Germline CDR1 is LGHNT and CDR2 is FRNRAP. This chain's CDR3 is CASSAGRYQETQYF. The DNA for the CDR3 is TGTGCTAGTTCCGCGGGGCGGTACCAAGAGACCCAGTACTTC.

V usage is TRBV3-1 (or the pseudogene TRBV3-2) and J usage is TRBJ2-5, with TRBD2 identical over 8 bases. The CDR3 is made up of 15 amino acids. Germline V CDR1 and CDR2: LGHDT, YNNKEL (reference sequence). V trimming: 1 base; J trimming: 6 bases; junction bases outside the gene matches: 7. The CDR3 spells CASSQGIAGGKTQYF. For the CDR3, the DNA is TGTGCCAGCAGCCAAGGAATCGCGGGGGGAAAGACCCAGTACTTC.

This clone was observed a handful of times. The CDR3: CASSGSGGPYEQYF. CDR3 nucleotide sequence: TGTGCCAGCAGCGGTTCTGGGGGTCCCTACGAGCAGTACTTC. V and J are TRBV6-2 or TRBV6-3 and TRBJ2-7; perhaps D is TRBD1 or TRBD2 (5 bases each). V lost 6 bases to trimming and J lost 2 bases, with 14 bases between them. The CDR3 totals 14 residues. Per germline, CDR1 MNHEY and CDR2 SVGEGT.

The chain links TRBV27 to TRBJ1-3; D is undetermined. V lost 6 bases to trimming and J lost 0 bases, with 6 bases between them. The CDR3 runs to 13 residues. Germline assignment: CDR1 MNHEY and CDR2 SMNVEV (reference sequence). The CDR3 region has the DNA TGTGCCAGCAGAAGGACCTCTGGAAACACCATATATTTT. Its translation is CASRRTSGNTIYF.